The entry below gives a single T cell receptor beta chain sequence along with its context. TCRdb's table, derived via immunoSEQ multiplex PCR, lists solely in-frame clones and lacks some. The table has about 150,000 clones, almost 80% seen once. The data are from a study of blood T cell repertoires in COVID-19. Study-level background: PBMCs, B-cell-depleted T cells, or T cells were the source of the cDNA or gDNA that made up the material.

Germline CDR1 is MNHNS and CDR2 is SASEGT. The CDR3 runs 15 residues. V lost 3 bases, J lost 0 bases, and 10 bases lay in between. The genes are TRBV6-1 and TRBJ2-3, with a weak D call TRBD1 (6 bases). Specimen: peripheral blood. This clonotype was obtained from a man aged 45-65 years with active or convalescent COVID-19. The DNA for the CDR3 is TGTGCCAGCAGTGATAAAAGGGGGAGCACAGATACGCAGTATTTT. Amino acid sequence: CASSDKRGSTDTQYF.